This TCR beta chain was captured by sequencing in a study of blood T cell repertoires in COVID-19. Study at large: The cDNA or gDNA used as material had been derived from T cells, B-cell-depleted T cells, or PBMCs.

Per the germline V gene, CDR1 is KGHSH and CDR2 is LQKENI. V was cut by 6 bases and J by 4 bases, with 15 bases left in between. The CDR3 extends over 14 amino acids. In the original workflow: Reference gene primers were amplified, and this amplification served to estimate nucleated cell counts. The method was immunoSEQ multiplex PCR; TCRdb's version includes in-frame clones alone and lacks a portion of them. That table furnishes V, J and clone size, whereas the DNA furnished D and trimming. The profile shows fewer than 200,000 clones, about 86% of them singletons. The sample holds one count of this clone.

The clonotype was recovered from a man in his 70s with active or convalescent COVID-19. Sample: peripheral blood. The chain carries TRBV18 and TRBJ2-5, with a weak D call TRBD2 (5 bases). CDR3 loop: CASSHRGMRETQYF. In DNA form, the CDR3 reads TGTGCCAGCTCTCACCGGGGTATGCGAGAGACCCAGTACTTC.